This T cell receptor beta chain was captured by sequencing in a study of blood T cell repertoires in COVID-19. Measured with immunoSEQ multiplex PCR; TCRdb has only the in-frame clones, and not every one. The data show some 120,000 clones, with almost 70% seen just once and about 2.2% held by the top ten. This CDR3 has 15 amino acids. V lost 3 bases and J lost 9; bases outside the gene matches: 7. The germline gives CDR1 WNHNN, CDR2 SYGVQD (reference sequence). The J gene is TRBJ2-1, the V gene TRBV10-1, with TRBD2 matching 11 bases. The clonotype originates from a woman aged 70-85 years with acute or convalescent COVID-19. Sequencing was done on a sample of peripheral blood. CDR3 bases: TGCGCCAGCAGTGAACCTAGCGGGGGGTTCGGTGAGCAGTTCTTC. Amino acid sequence: CASSEPSGGFGEQFF.